A selection of T cell receptor beta chains follows, all from one sample in a study of T cell responses to AZD1222 COVID-19 vaccine. Clones were sequenced by immunoSEQ multiplex PCR, and TCRdb holds only the in-frame ones, with some missing. The sample carries roughly 110,000 clones, over 80% recorded once. The sequenced sample was peripheral blood, obtained 28 days after the second AZD1222 dose. The source of these receptors is an adult who received the AZD1222 COVID-19 vaccine. Each CDR3 is given with its conserved first and last residue. A D gene is named only where the DNA matches it firmly. The size of a clone is reported for some rows only, either as once, few or many, or as a class for expanded clones.

d_gene	v_gene	abundance	j_gene	CDR3aa	CDR3nt
-	TRBV19	-	TRBJ1-2	CASSKTQPTSTGYTF	TGTGCCAGTAGTAAGACCCAACCCACCTCCACCGGCTACACCTTC
-	TRBV5-1	-	TRBJ2-1	CASSSRTGNEQFF	TGCGCCAGCAGCTCCAGAACCGGCAATGAGCAGTTCTTC
-	TRBV30	-	TRBJ2-1	CAWSGGYEQFF	TGTGCCTGGAGTGGGGGATATGAGCAGTTCTTC
-	TRBV30	-	TRBJ2-7	CAWSADNYEQYF	TGTGCCTGGAGCGCCGACAATTACGAGCAGTACTTC
-	TRBV6-4	-	TRBJ1-2	CASSESQGSYGYTF	TGTGCCAGCAGTGAGTCCCAGGGCTCGTATGGCTACACCTTC
-	TRBV7-3	-	TRBJ1-1	CASSPLGVEVAFF	TGTGCCAGCAGCCCCCTTGGGGTTGAGGTAGCTTTCTTT
-	TRBV3-1/TRBV3-2	-	TRBJ2-1	CASSSHDKGEQFF	TGTGCCAGCAGCTCCCACGATAAGGGAGAGCAGTTCTTC
-	TRBV5-6	once	TRBJ2-5	CASSLGSQGIVETQYF	TGTGCCAGCAGCTTGGGCAGCCAGGGGATCGTGGAGACCCAGTACTTC
-	TRBV6-5	-	TRBJ1-2	CASSYYRRRDYGYTF	TGTGCCAGCAGTTACTACCGACGGAGGGACTATGGCTACACCTTC
TRBD1	TRBV4-1	-	TRBJ2-7	CASSQEDRGFSYEQYF	TGCGCCAGCAGCCAAGAGGACAGGGGCTTCTCCTACGAGCAGTACTTC
TRBD1	TRBV5-1	-	TRBJ1-6	CASRLDRANSPLHF	TGCGCCAGCAGACTGGACAGGGCAAATTCACCCCTCCACTTT
-	TRBV2	-	TRBJ1-1	CASRGQQNTEAFF	TGTGCCAGCAGGGGTCAACAGAACACTGAAGCTTTCTTT
TRBD1	TRBV11-3	-	TRBJ2-7	CASSLGGTGGYEQYF	TGTGCCAGCAGCTTAGGCGGGACAGGGGGCTACGAGCAGTACTTC
TRBD1	TRBV6-5	-	TRBJ1-4	CASSSRQGVINEKLFF	TGTGCCAGCAGTTCACGACAGGGGGTCATTAATGAAAAACTGTTTTTT
-	TRBV9	-	TRBJ2-3	CASSVLVRADTQYF	TGTGCCAGCAGCGTATTGGTGCGGGCAGATACGCAGTATTTT
-	TRBV4-1	-	TRBJ1-6	CASSQDSAHNSPLHF	TGCGCCAGCAGCCAAGACAGCGCCCATAATTCACCCCTCCACTTT
TRBD1	TRBV6-5	-	TRBJ1-6	CASSYQQGGNSPLHF	TGTGCCAGCAGTTACCAACAGGGGGGGAATTCACCCCTCCACTTT
-	TRBV11-2	-	TRBJ2-1	CASSLAATNNEQFF	TGTGCCAGCAGCTTAGCGGCGACGAACAATGAGCAGTTCTTC
-	TRBV5-6	-	TRBJ2-5	CASSLAWTWWETQYF	TGTGCCAGCAGCTTGGCCTGGACGTGGTGGGAGACCCAGTACTTC
TRBD1	TRBV18	-	TRBJ1-2	CASSTAITGVSGGYTF	TGTGCCAGCTCTACAGCTATAACAGGGGTTAGTGGTGGCTACACCTTC
-	TRBV21-1	-	TRBJ1-4	CASSKTGQHNEKLFF	TGTGCCAGCAGCAAAACGGGACAGCATAATGAAAAACTGTTTTTT
TRBD2	TRBV24-1	-	TRBJ2-5	CATSDPKREGQSSQETQYF	TGTGCCACCAGTGACCCCAAGCGGGAGGGCCAAAGTAGCCAAGAGACCCAGTACTTC
-	TRBV27	-	TRBJ1-5	CASSPLGNRDQPQHF	TGTGCCAGCAGTCCCTTAGGGAATAGGGATCAGCCCCAGCATTTT
-	TRBV6-6	-	TRBJ2-3	CASSRTRGQGTDTQYF	TGTGCCAGCAGTCGAACTAGAGGGCAGGGCACAGATACGCAGTATTTT
-	TRBV19	-	TRBJ1-5	CASAGRGQPQHF	TGTGCCTCAGCGGGCAGGGGTCAGCCCCAGCATTTT
-	TRBV29-1	-	TRBJ2-1	CSVEGVDRTYNEQFF	TGCAGCGTTGAAGGCGTGGACCGAACCTACAATGAGCAGTTCTTC
-	TRBV3-1/TRBV3-2	-	TRBJ2-7	CASSQVGSSYEQYF	TGTGCCAGCAGCCAAGTAGGCAGCTCCTACGAGCAGTACTTC
TRBD1	TRBV7-2	-	TRBJ2-7	CASSFAGTGSYEQYF	TGTGCCAGCAGCTTCGCCGGGACAGGGTCCTACGAGCAGTACTTC
-	TRBV7-8	-	TRBJ1-1	CASSHPGGRTEAFF	TGTGCCAGCAGCCACCCCGGAGGCCGCACTGAAGCTTTCTTT
TRBD1	TRBV19	-	TRBJ1-6	CASSTTGEKDSPLHF	TGTGCCAGTAGTACGACAGGGGAGAAGGATTCACCCCTCCACTTT
-	TRBV4-1	-	TRBJ1-5	CASSQEQSNQPQHF	TGCGCCAGCAGCCAAGAGCAGAGCAATCAGCCCCAGCATTTT
TRBD2	TRBV7-2	-	TRBJ2-7	CASSSGLARDSYEQYF	TGTGCCAGCAGCTCGGGACTAGCGAGAGACTCCTACGAGCAGTACTTC
TRBD2	TRBV5-1	-	TRBJ2-1	CASSPPLAGERNEQFF	TGCGCCAGCAGCCCCCCACTAGCGGGAGAGAGGAATGAGCAGTTCTTC
-	TRBV11-2	-	TRBJ1-1	CASSSTVLGAISEAFF	TGTGCCAGCAGCTCGACCGTTTTGGGGGCAATATCTGAAGCTTTCTTT
-	TRBV2	-	TRBJ1-6	CASSARGNSPLHF	TGTGCCAGCAGTGCCAGGGGCAATTCACCCCTCCACTTT
-	TRBV11-1	-	TRBJ2-1	CASSRNRDTEYNEQFF	TGTGCCAGCAGCCGAAACCGGGACACCGAGTACAATGAGCAGTTCTTC
-	TRBV27	-	TRBJ2-3	CASSLSWDTDTQYF	TGTGCCAGCAGTTTATCGTGGGACACAGATACGCAGTATTTT
TRBD2	TRBV6-6	-	TRBJ2-7	CASSYVTSGTYEQYF	TGTGCCAGCAGTTACGTGACTAGCGGAACCTACGAGCAGTACTTC
-	TRBV9	-	TRBJ1-1	CASSVVERDTEAFF	TGTGCCAGCAGCGTAGTGGAGAGGGACACTGAAGCTTTCTTT
TRBD1	TRBV18	-	TRBJ1-1	CASSLTGTGGSMNTEAFF	TGTGCCAGCTCTCTGACCGGGACAGGGGGTTCTATGAACACTGAAGCTTTCTTT
TRBD2	TRBV6-4	-	TRBJ2-3	CASSDGTSGGTDTQYF	TGTGCCAGCAGTGACGGGACTAGCGGGGGGACAGATACGCAGTATTTT
-	TRBV29-1	-	TRBJ1-2	CSVPVGMSYGYTF	TGCAGCGTTCCGGTCGGAATGTCCTATGGCTACACCTTC
-	TRBV12-3/TRBV12-4	-	TRBJ1-1	CASSFGDTEAFF	TGTGCCAGCAGTTTTGGGGATACTGAAGCTTTCTTT
-	TRBV19	-	TRBJ1-2	CASSIGQSNYGYTF	TGTGCCAGTAGTATCGGACAGTCTAACTATGGCTACACCTTC
-	TRBV9	-	TRBJ2-2	CASTQRPGGPNTGELFF	TGTGCCAGCACCCAACGACCCGGGGGGCCGAACACCGGGGAGCTGTTTTTT
-	TRBV3-1/TRBV3-2	once	TRBJ2-1	CASSHNGAENEQFF	TGTGCCAGCAGCCACAACGGAGCGGAGAATGAGCAGTTCTTC
-	TRBV18	-	TRBJ2-3	CASSPSRALDTQYF	TGTGCCAGCTCACCATCCAGGGCATTAGATACGCAGTATTTT
-	TRBV28	-	TRBJ2-1	CASSFLGLKNNEQFF	TGTGCCAGCAGTTTCTTAGGGCTTAAGAACAATGAGCAGTTCTTC